Listed here are 25 T cell receptor beta chains from one sample, sequenced in a study of shared clonotypes between healthy human individuals. The assay was immunoSEQ multiplex PCR, and TCRdb's table has in-frame clones only and misses some. The repertoire consists of around 1.9 million clones, with 85% to 95% occurring once and the leading ten covering about 1.7%. CD45RO-negative cells were positively selected for CCR7, leaving out terminally differentiated effector memory CD45RA+ cells. The sequenced sample was naive CD8+ T cells from PBMCs. These receptors came from a man aged 18 to 35 in good health. Some clones in this sample may be carry-over from other donors' samples.

The chain is built from TRBV7-9 and TRBJ1-2; D ambiguous. In germline, CDR1 is SEHNR, CDR2 FQNEAQ (reference sequence). CDR3 size: 12 residues. V dropped 3 bases and J dropped 8 bases, with 10 bases sitting between them. DNA for the CDR3: TGTGCCAGCAGCTTGGAGGGAGGAGGCTACACCTTC. Protein sequence: CASSLEGGGYTF. The entire variable domain, with the rest obtained from reference TRBV7-9 and TRBJ1-2, is as follows: DTGVSQNPRHKITKRGQNVTFRCDPISEHNRLYWYRQTLGQGPEFLTYFQNEAQLEKSRLLSDRFSAERPKGSFSTLEIQRTEQGDSAMYLCASSLEGGGYTFGSGTRLTVV.

The CDR3 loop is CASRTEASIPYEQYF. The CDR3, as DNA: TGCGCCAGCAGAACGGAGGCTTCCATTCCCTACGAGCAGTACTTC. V and J are TRBV5-1 and TRBJ2-7; TRBD2 might be the D (5 bases). V was shortened by 5 bases and J by 2 bases, with 17 bases between the two germline ends. Germline V lookup: CDR1 SGHRS, CDR2 YFSETQ. This CDR3 contains 15 residues.

This clone was detected once. This same CDR3 is encoded by further DNA sequences in the sample. The rearrangement joins TRBV9 to TRBJ2-3; 11 nucleotides agree with TRBD2. In germline, CDR1 is SGDLS, CDR2 YYNGEE. V lost 4 bases and J lost 1; bases outside the gene matches: 5. The CDR3 length is 16 residues. The CDR3 protein is CASSLGLAGGTDTQYF. CDR3 coding DNA: TGTGCCAGCAGCCTTGGACTAGCGGGTGGCACAGATACGCAGTATTTT.

V gene TRBV7-9 combines with J gene TRBJ1-4, with 9 bases aligning to TRBD1. This CDR3 comprises 15 residues. CDR1 SEHNR and CDR2 FQNEAQ come from the germline V gene (reference sequence). Trimming cost V 5 bases and J 7 bases; bases outside gene matches: 8. CDR3 DNA sequence: TGTGCCAGCAGCCCCGAAGTGACAGGGGGTGAAAAACTGTTTTTT. Amino acids: CASSPEVTGGEKLFF.

V usage is TRBV11-2 and J usage is TRBJ2-1, with a tentative D call TRBD2 (6 bases). CDR1 and CDR2 (germline): SGHAT, FQNNGV. The CDR3 length is 15 residues. V lost 1 base to trimming and J lost 3 bases, with 10 bases between them. The CDR3: CASSLAIAVYNEQFF. CDR3 DNA: TGTGCCAGCAGCTTAGCGATAGCGGTCTACAATGAGCAGTTCTTC.

This chain connects TRBV27 to TRBJ1-5; D possibly corresponds to TRBD1 (6 bases). The germline CDR1 and CDR2 sequences are MNHEY and SMNVEV (reference sequence). The CDR3 runs 13 residues. V gave up 7 bases and J gave up 6 bases, with 13 bases separating them. CDR3 in DNA: TGTGCCAGCATCTGGCCAGGGGCTCAGCCCCAGCATTTT. Translating gives CASIWPGAQPQHF.

This chain uses TRBV7-9 with TRBJ2-1, with D possibly TRBD2 on 6 matching bases. The CDR3 is 15 amino acids. The germline CDR1 and CDR2 sequences are SEHNR and FQNEAQ (reference sequence). Trimming shortened V by 8 bases and J by 5 bases, and 19 bases separated the two germline ends. The CDR3 sequence is CASVPGTGRNNEQFF. The CDR3 DNA sequence: TGTGCCAGCGTACCCGGGACTGGGCGTAACAATGAGCAGTTCTTC. Looking up the rest from reference TRBV7-9 and TRBJ2-1 gives the full variable domain: DTGVSQNPRHKITKRGQNVTFRCDPISEHNRLYWYRQTLGQGPEFLTYFQNEAQLEKSRLLSDRFSAERPKGSFSTLEIQRTEQGDSAMYLCASVPGTGRNNEQFFGPGTRLTVL.

The table lists this clone with a few counts. The same CDR3 is also encoded by other DNA sequences in this sample. The genes are TRBV27 and TRBJ2-7, with 7 nucleotides matching TRBD2. Germline lookup yields CDR1 MNHEY and CDR2 SMNVEV (reference sequence). V lost 5 bases to trimming and J lost 6 bases; unmatched junction nucleotides: 1. The CDR3 loop spans 11 amino acids. The CDR3 spells CASSTGGEQYF. The CDR3 nucleotides read TGTGCCAGCAGTACGGGGGGCGAGCAGTACTTC.

The rearrangement uses TRBV25-1 and TRBJ2-7, with D maybe TRBD1 (6 bases). The V end lost 2 bases, the J end lost 7 bases, and 15 bases lay between the germline ends. The germline gives CDR1 MGHDK, CDR2 SYGVNS. The CDR3 contains 14 residues. CDR3 nucleotides: TGTGCCAGCAGTGAAGGGAAGGGGGTTTTGGAGCAGTACTTC. It translates to CASSEGKGVLEQYF.

The rearrangement links TRBV7-8 to TRBJ2-3; 12 positions match TRBD2. The CDR3 consists of 18 residues. Germline CDR1 is SGHVS and CDR2 is FQNEAQ. V dropped 5 bases and J dropped 3; count of bases not matched to a gene: 12. In DNA, the CDR3 is TGTGCCAGCAGCCCCCAGCTAGCGGGAGGGCCCAGGACAGATACGCAGTATTTT. Translated: CASSPQLAGGPRTDTQYF.

The chain has TRBV27 and TRBJ2-7, with 8 bases that match TRBD2. V shed 2 bases and J 0 bases; nucleotides not matched to a gene: 6. Germline CDR1 and CDR2: MNHEY and SMNVEV (reference sequence). This CDR3 contains 16 residues. The CDR3 sequence: CASSLIAGLRSYEQYF. For the CDR3, the DNA is TGTGCCAGCAGTTTAATAGCGGGACTACGCTCCTACGAGCAGTACTTC.

The rearrangement links TRBV4-3 to TRBJ2-5; D call uncertain. CDR3 length equals 15 residues. Germline V gene sequence: CDR1 LGHNA, CDR2 YSLEER. V lost 1 base and J 5 bases, leaving 14 bases between the germline ends. Here the CDR3 DNA reads TGCGCCAGCAGCCAAGGAACGCGTGTTATTGAGACCCAGTACTTC. As protein: CASSQGTRVIETQYF.

Only one count was recorded for this clone. The rearrangement links TRBV5-6 to TRBJ2-7; either TRBD1 or TRBD2 may fit D (5 bases each). From germline, CDR1 is SGHDT and CDR2 YYEEEE. V was shortened by 3 bases and J by 3 bases, with 19 bases between the two germline ends. The CDR3 contains 16 residues. DNA of the CDR3: TGTGCCAGCAGCTCACACCCGCGAGGGGTGGTCTACGAGCAGTACTTC. Translated: CASSSHPRGVVYEQYF.

To note about this clone: At one end the junction does not follow the germline gene, possibly because of a read error. The chain carries TRBV6-1 and TRBJ1-2, with TRBD1 matching over 9 bases. CDR3 length: 13 amino acids. Germline V lookup: CDR1 MNHNS, CDR2 SASEGT. CDR3 coding DNA: TGTGCCATCAGTGGGGGGACAGGGTATGGCTACACCTTC. This sequence encodes CAISGGTGYGYTF.

V and J are TRBV19 and TRBJ2-7; D remains unclear. Germline CDR1 and CDR2: LNHDA and SQIVND (reference sequence). The V gene lost 5 bases and the J gene lost 0 bases, with 14 bases spanning the gap. The CDR3 sequence is 15 residues long. This chain's CDR3 is CASSAWIDPSYEQYF. The CDR3 DNA sequence: TGTGCCAGTAGTGCATGGATCGATCCCTCCTACGAGCAGTACTTC.

Concerning this clone: The sample has other DNA sequences that encode this CDR3 too. The chain uses TRBV5-8 and TRBJ1-1; D is unresolved. V was trimmed by 0 bases and J by 4 bases, leaving 1 base between them. This CDR3 has 11 residues. Germline CDR1 is SGHTS and CDR2 is YDEGEE. CDR3 DNA: TGTGCCAGCAGCTTGGGCACTGAAGCTTTCTTT. Protein product: CASSLGTEAFF.

Comments on this clone: Distinct nucleotide sequences in the sample also encode this CDR3. The rearrangement joins TRBV9 to TRBJ2-1; D uncertain. V shed 2 bases and J shed 6 bases, with 6 bases lying between them. Germline V gene lookup returns CDR1 SGDLS and CDR2 YYNGEE. This CDR3 has 12 residues. The DNA of the CDR3 is TGTGCCAGCAGCGTTTCCCGCAATGAGCAGTTCTTC. Translated: CASSVSRNEQFF.

V usage is TRBV6-1 and J usage is TRBJ1-3, with D uncertain. The V gene's germline CDR1 is MNHNS and CDR2 SASEGT. The CDR3 consists of 14 residues. V was trimmed by 5 bases and J by 0 bases, leaving 8 bases between them. CDR3 in DNA: TGTGCCAGCAGTCCTTCGGCCTCTGGAAACACCATATATTTT. It yields the protein CASSPSASGNTIYF.

With respect to this clone: This specimen includes other DNA sequences encoding the same CDR3. The chain employs TRBV9 and TRBJ1-5; unclear D gene. The germline gives CDR1 SGDLS, CDR2 YYNGEE. This CDR3 comprises 12 residues. Trimming stripped 0 bases from V and 7 bases from J, with 5 bases between. DNA of the CDR3: TGTGCCAGCAGCGTAGAAGGGCAGCCCCAGCATTTT. Amino acids: CASSVEGQPQHF.

This chain uses TRBV4-2 with TRBJ2-1, with D perhaps matching TRBD2 (6 bases). The germline V gene encodes CDR1 LGHNA and CDR2 YNFKEQ. CDR3 length: 16 residues. Trimming stripped 0 bases from V and 3 bases from J, with 12 bases between. In nucleotides, the CDR3 is TGTGCCAGCAGCCAAGATTGGAGGGAAGTCTACAATGAGCAGTTCTTC. Its translation is CASSQDWREVYNEQFF.

The V gene is TRBV29-1, the J gene TRBJ2-1; perhaps TRBD2 as D (6 bases). Trimming took off 6 bases at V and 9 bases at J, with 15 bases between the two ends. Germline V gene lookup returns CDR1 SQVTM and CDR2 ANQGSEA. The CDR3 is made up of 12 amino acids. The chain's CDR3 is CSVPLGSGEQFF. CDR3 in DNA: TGCAGCGTCCCCCTAGGTAGCGGTGAGCAGTTCTTC.

J is TRBJ1-1 and V is TRBV16, with TRBD1 as a possible D gene (5 bases). This CDR3 comprises 14 residues. CDR1 KGHSY and CDR2 FQNENV come from the germline V gene. The V end was cut by 7 bases, the J end by 4 bases, with 16 bases between. CDR3 sequence (DNA): TGTGCCAGCATTGTAAAGGGCAGGGCCACTGAAGCTTTCTTT. Protein: CASIVKGRATEAFF.

CDR3 sequence reads: CASSPASNTGELFF. DNA for the CDR3: TGTGCCAGCAGTCCGGCGTCGAACACCGGGGAGCTGTTTTTT. The chain carries TRBV28 and TRBJ2-2; D gene ambiguous. CDR1 is MDHEN and CDR2 is SYDVKM in the germline V gene. V was trimmed by 5 bases and J by 0 bases, leaving 7 bases between them. CDR3 length equals 14 residues. The entire variable domain, with the rest obtained from reference TRBV28 and TRBJ2-2, is as follows: DVKVTQSSRYLVKRTGEKVFLECVQDMDHENMFWYRQDPGLGLRLIYFSYDVKMKEKGDIPEGYSVSREKKERFSLILESASTNQTSMYLCASSPASNTGELFFGEGSRLTVL.

A remark on this clone: This same CDR3 is encoded by further DNA sequences in the sample. The V and J genes are TRBV9 and TRBJ2-7; D unclear. The CDR3 has 12 residues. Germline V CDR1 and CDR2: SGDLS, YYNGEE. Deletions cut 3 bases from V and 3 bases from J, with 7 bases between. The CDR3 DNA sequence: TGTGCCAGCAGCGCCACTGGCTACGAGCAGTACTTC. Translated: CASSATGYEQYF.

This chain uses TRBV25-1 with TRBJ2-5, with TRBD1 identical over 10 bases. Germline CDR1 and CDR2: MGHDK and SYGVNS. After removal of 4 bases from V and 5 bases from J, the junction contained 4 bases not matched to a gene. This CDR3 has 14 amino acids. The CDR3 here is CASSGDRGIETQYF. Written as DNA, the CDR3 is TGTGCCAGCAGTGGGGACAGGGGAATTGAGACCCAGTACTTC.